This T cell receptor beta chain was obtained from a study of cytomegalovirus exposure and HLA in healthy donors. The study's findings and limits: Accurate prediction of most subjects' HLA-A and HLA-B alleles from TCR beta sequences was reported. A later analysis found most CMV-associated TCR beta chains apparently HLA-restricted. When analyzed later, a missense DCLRE1C variant was found to be linked to TCR beta V- and J-gene trimming.

The CDR3 covers 15 residues. Germline CDR1 GTSNPN, CDR2 SVGIG (reference sequence). V lost 0 bases and J 0 bases, leaving 9 bases between the germline ends. A word on this clone: Its antigen is still unknown.

Primers included in the PCR were 60 Vbeta and 13 Jbeta primers. Measured with immunoSEQ multiplex PCR; TCRdb has only the in-frame clones, and not every one. The repertoire includes 150,000 to 200,000 clones, about 70% of them detected once, and more than 9% sits in the top ten. Regarding donors, all were healthy bone marrow donors. V and J are TRBV30 and TRBJ2-1; maybe TRBD1 (5 bases). The sequenced sample consisted of PBMCs. The sequence derives from a man aged 25-45 years in good health and CMV-seropositive. The CDR3 coding sequence is TGTGCCTGGAGTGTAGGTGGGGCCTCCTACAATGAGCAGTTCTTC. Protein sequence: CAWSVGGASYNEQFF.